The subject of this entry is one T cell receptor (beta chain). This clonotype was seen more than once but under ten times. It lacks a known antigen. Per-nucleotide qualities are absent, and no much larger clonotype sits a single base away. The label giving this sample's time point can be read as: newly diagnosed GD, antithyroid drugs for less than 3 months. For both TCR sequencing and RNA sequencing, RNA was extracted from PBMCs in TRIzol. The diagnosis of Graves' disease followed American Thyroid Association guidelines. Patients were recruited from an endocrinology department in Xi'an, China. From each patient, approximately 10 milliliters of peripheral blood was collected into an EDTA anticoagulant tube. PBMCs were isolated by Ficoll Paque Plus density gradient separation without further T cell sorting. RNA quality was checked with an Agilent 2100 Bioanalyzer and agarose gel, and concentration with a NanoDrop 2000.

This specimen belongs to a study of regulatory T cells in long-lasting Graves disease (dated by TCRdb to the early 2020s). In terms of the full investigation: Newly diagnosed Graves' disease patients had taken antithyroid drugs for less than 3 months. A total of roughly 35 samples were covered by TCR sequencing, comprising some 13 persistent and 20 or so newly diagnosed Graves' disease patients. This study used TCR sequencing and RNA sequencing of peripheral blood to compare persistent Graves' disease patients against newly diagnosed Graves' disease patients. The study took place in China and was registered as a clinical trial.

To prepare the library, multiplex PCR was applied. Reads for this sample came from an Illumina HiSeq 4000. iRepertoire HTBI primers and Arm-PCR amplification of CDR3 regions were used to construct TCR beta libraries. Gel purification was performed on PCR products prior to sequencing. On the authors' methods: Across samples, roughly 60 TRBV and 14 TRBJ segments were identified and used for gene usage analysis of CDR3 amino acid clonotypes. COPE and FqMerger were used to merge filtered high-quality paired reads into contigs. BLAST was used to align contigs to IMGT TRBV, TRBD and TRBJ reference genes, and CDR3 was defined according to IMGT. Any clonotype with a frequency above 0.1% was classified as a highly expanded clone. Shannon entropy served as the measure of repertoire diversity, while the Gini coefficient captured V-J evenness. A clonotype was considered public if more than one individual shared it. The public reads were reprocessed in TCRdb via fastp at Q25 and MiXCR, keeping in-frame beta chains. Rows matching on CDR3 protein sequence are summarized as one entry with the most common DNA and genes. The V and J calls, along with clone size, are taken from TCRdb and not from the paper's own processing. In all, the sample holds roughly 360,000 distinct CDR3 sequences, and 10% to 15% of those were seen once. The ten largest account for approximately 17% of the sample.

Broader findings and caveats from the paper: Peripheral blood alone was examined, since thyroid tissue, which constituted the primary lesion, could not be accessed. Persistent Graves' disease patients showed lower TCR Shannon entropy and fewer highly expanded clones than newly diagnosed patients, suggesting clonal expansion. Only the TCR beta chain was sequenced and analyzed. Patients with persistent disease shared more public clonotypes (about 2,900) than newly diagnosed patients did (about 970). The authors acknowledged the small sample size as a limitation that may reduce accuracy.

The same sample was also used in a study of T cells in Graves' hyperthyroidism and ophthalmopathy. Per that second paper: Stable Graves' hyperthyroidism was defined as the absence of progression to ophthalmopathy over 18 months of follow-up. Hyperthyroidism patients were aged 18 to 65 years and newly diagnosed, with disease duration of less than 2 months. The study excluded patients with uncontrolled infections, other autoimmune diseases, pregnancy or lactation. Clinical symptoms, serum thyroxine and TRAb, thyroid ultrasound, and orbital computed tomography formed the basis for the diagnoses. The TCR CDR3 was subjected to a first round of RT-PCR using the HTBI primer set and the Qiagen OneStep RT-PCR kit. Blood samples also contained most of the expanded thyroid clonotypes (frequency above 0.001), which suggests that blood repertoires may reflect thyroid immune responses. Ophthalmopathy was separated from stable hyperthyroidism by a 13 V-J signature model, with roughly 88% sensitivity and about 81% specificity obtained in cross-validation and 80%/75% obtained in testing. In validation, the model predicted progression to ophthalmopathy with approximately 71% sensitivity and about 72% specificity, a median of about six months before onset. TCR V-J signatures able to tell the groups apart were searched for in a discovery cohort of 90 to 100 patients, of whom approximately 40 had Graves' ophthalmopathy and about 60 had stable Graves' hyperthyroidism. Whether ophthalmopathy could be predicted prospectively was tested in an independent validation cohort made up of under 20 hyperthyroidism patients plus 17 patients who later progressed to ophthalmopathy. The roughly 100 discovery patients were randomly divided into training and test sets at a 7:3 ratio. In several Graves' hyperthyroidism patients, the study also compared T-cell repertoires from thyroid tissue with T-cell repertoires from blood. Once sampling was done, hyperthyroidism patients were given methimazole at a starting dose of 30 mg daily, whereas ophthalmopathy patients were given high-dose intravenous methylprednisolone. A second multiplex PCR round built the libraries, followed by size selection and purification. Libraries were sequenced paired-end with 100 bp reads on an Illumina HiSeq2000. SOAPnuke was used to process the raw data, removing reads that contained adapters or uncalled bases, had a mean Phred below 15, or lacked an exact match to the constant primer or identifier. COPE v1.2.5 was used to merge high-quality paired reads, and clonotypes were defined as unique nucleotide sequences. MiTCR v1.1 was used to align clonotypes to the IMGT TRBV, TRBD and TRBJ reference segments. Analysis was restricted to V-J combinations with a frequency above 0.0001, which covered 99.2% of repertoires. A TCS score was defined as the ratio of F50 (clonal expansion) to E x V (chaos), with BLOSUM62-based TCRdist applied between CDR3 peptides within each V-J. Welch's t-statistics and random forest reduced some 510 V-J features to 10 to 15, which were used in a naive Bayes classifier (R e1071). No statistical method was used to fix the sample size in advance, and group allocation was not hidden from the investigators. TCR Vbeta CDR3 sequencing of 135 peripheral blood samples (under 45 ophthalmopathy, 75 to 80 hyperthyroidism and approximately 17 progressor patients) is reported in the paper.

The source is a woman under 30 with Graves disease. Donor details come from another sample of the same person, matched by shared clones. Sequencing used peripheral blood mononuclear cells (PBMCs), obtained at new diagnosis, from a patient treated with antithyroid drugs.

The DNA reads as follows: TGTGCCAGCAGCTTAGATGGCATCCGGGACAGGTACACAGATACGCAGTATTTT. It specifies CASSLDGIRDRYTDTQYF. The chain is assembled from TRBV7-6 and TRBJ2-3; 8 bases in the middle match TRBD1. The germline V gene yields SGHVS for CDR1 and FNYEAQ for CDR2. The germline V and J ends show losses of 1 base and 2 bases respectively, and no gene match explains 11 bases of the junction. The CDR3 holds 18 amino acids from the cysteine to the phenylalanine. The retained sequence is limited to the CDR3, 54 bases, with the frame set at the first base.